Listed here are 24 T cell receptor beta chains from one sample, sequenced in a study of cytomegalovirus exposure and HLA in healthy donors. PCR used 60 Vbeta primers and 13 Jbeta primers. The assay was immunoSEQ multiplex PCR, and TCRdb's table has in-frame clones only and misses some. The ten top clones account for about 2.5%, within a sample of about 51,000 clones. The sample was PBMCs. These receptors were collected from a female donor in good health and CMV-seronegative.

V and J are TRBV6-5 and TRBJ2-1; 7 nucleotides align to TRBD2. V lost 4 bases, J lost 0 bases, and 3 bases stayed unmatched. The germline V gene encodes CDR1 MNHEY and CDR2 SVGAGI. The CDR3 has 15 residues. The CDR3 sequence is CASSSSGTSYNEQFF. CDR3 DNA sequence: TGTGCCAGCAGTTCTAGCGGAACCTCCTACAATGAGCAGTTCTTC.

The CDR3 protein is CASSPSPGTGSSGYTF. DNA for the CDR3: TGTGCCAGCAGCCCGAGTCCCGGGACAGGGAGTAGTGGCTACACCTTC. The genes are TRBV13 and TRBJ1-2, with 9 bases that match TRBD1. CDR3 size: 16 residues. V lost 5 bases, J lost 7 bases, and 14 bases stayed unmatched. Germline V gene lookup returns CDR1 PRHDT and CDR2 FYEKMQ (reference sequence).

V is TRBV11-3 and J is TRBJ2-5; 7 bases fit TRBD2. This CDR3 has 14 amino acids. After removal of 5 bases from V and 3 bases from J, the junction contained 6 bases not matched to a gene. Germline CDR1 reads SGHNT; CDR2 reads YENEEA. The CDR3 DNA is TGTGCCAGCAGCGGGGGAGGGGATGAAGAGACCCAGTACTTC. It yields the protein CASSGGGDEETQYF.

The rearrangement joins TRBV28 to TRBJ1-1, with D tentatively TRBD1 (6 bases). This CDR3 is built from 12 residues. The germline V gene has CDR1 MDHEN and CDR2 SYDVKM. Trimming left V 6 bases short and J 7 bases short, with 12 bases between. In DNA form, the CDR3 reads TGTGCCAGCAGCTTCACAGGGCTTGAAGCTTTCTTT. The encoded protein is CASSFTGLEAFF.

Here the CDR3 reads CASSLGVPGANVLTF. CDR3 sequence (DNA): TGTGCCAGCAGCTTAGGAGTTCCCGGGGCCAACGTCCTGACTTTC. V is TRBV7-9 and J is TRBJ2-6; D gene uncertain. The V end was cut by 1 base, the J end by 4 bases, with 8 bases between. Germline V gives CDR1 SEHNR, CDR2 FQNEAQ (reference sequence). CDR3 size: 15 residues.

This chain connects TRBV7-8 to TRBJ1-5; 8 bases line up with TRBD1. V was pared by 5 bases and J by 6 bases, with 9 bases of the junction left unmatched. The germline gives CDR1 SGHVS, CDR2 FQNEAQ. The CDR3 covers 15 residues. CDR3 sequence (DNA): TGTGCCAGCAGCCCCCGCGCGACAGGGGTTCAGCCCCAGCATTTT. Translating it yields CASSPRATGVQPQHF. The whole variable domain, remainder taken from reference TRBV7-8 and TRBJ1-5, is GAGVSQSPRYKVAKRGQDVALRCDPISGHVSLFWYQQALGQGPEFLTYFQNEAQLDKSGLPSDRFFAERPEGSVSTLKIQRTQQEDSAVYLCASSPRATGVQPQHFGDGTRLSIL.

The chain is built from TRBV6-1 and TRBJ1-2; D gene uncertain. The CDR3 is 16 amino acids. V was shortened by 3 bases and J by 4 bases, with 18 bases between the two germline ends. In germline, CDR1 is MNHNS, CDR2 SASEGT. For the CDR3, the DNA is TGTGCCAGCAGTGAGTGGGCACAGACCTTCGGCTATGGCTACACCTTC. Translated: CASSEWAQTFGYGYTF.

The chain's CDR3 is CASSLAPGQTPYEQYF. In DNA, the CDR3 is TGCGCCAGCAGCTTGGCCCCGGGACAGACGCCCTACGAGCAGTACTTC. The V call is TRBV5-1, the J call TRBJ2-7; TRBD1 agrees at 7 bases. Unmatched junction bases numbered 8, after V lost 0 bases and J lost 2 bases. The V gene's germline CDR1 is SGHRS and CDR2 YFSETQ. The CDR3 length is 16 residues.

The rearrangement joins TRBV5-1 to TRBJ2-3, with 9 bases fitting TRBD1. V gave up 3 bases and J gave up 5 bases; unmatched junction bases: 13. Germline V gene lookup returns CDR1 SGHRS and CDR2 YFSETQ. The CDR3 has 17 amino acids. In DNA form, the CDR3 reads TGCGCCAGCAGCTCCGATTGGACAGGGGACGGTAGAGATACGCAGTATTTT. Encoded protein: CASSSDWTGDGRDTQYF.

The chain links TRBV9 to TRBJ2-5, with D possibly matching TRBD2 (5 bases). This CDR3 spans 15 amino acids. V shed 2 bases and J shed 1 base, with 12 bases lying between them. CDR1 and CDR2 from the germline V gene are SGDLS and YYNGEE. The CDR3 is CASSVRGRFQETQYF. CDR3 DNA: TGTGCCAGCAGCGTCCGCGGGCGGTTCCAAGAGACCCAGTACTTC.

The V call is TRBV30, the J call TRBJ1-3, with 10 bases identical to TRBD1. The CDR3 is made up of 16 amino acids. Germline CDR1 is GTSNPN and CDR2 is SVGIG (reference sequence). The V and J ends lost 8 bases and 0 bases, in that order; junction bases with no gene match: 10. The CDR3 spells CALYRQGASSGNTIYF. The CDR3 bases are TGTGCCCTCTATCGACAGGGGGCAAGCTCTGGAAACACCATATATTTT.

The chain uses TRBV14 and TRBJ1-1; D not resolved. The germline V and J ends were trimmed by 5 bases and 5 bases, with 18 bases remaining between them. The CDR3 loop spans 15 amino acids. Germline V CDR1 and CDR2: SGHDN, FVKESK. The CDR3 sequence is CASSSTSTFITEAFF. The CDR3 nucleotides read TGTGCCAGCAGCTCGACATCGACATTTATTACTGAAGCTTTCTTT.

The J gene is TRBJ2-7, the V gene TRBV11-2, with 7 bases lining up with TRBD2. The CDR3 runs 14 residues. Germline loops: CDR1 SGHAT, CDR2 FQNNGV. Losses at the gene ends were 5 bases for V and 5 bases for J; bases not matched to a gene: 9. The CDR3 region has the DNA TGTGCCAGCAGCGCGTTGCGGGAGAACAACGAGCAGTACTTC. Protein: CASSALRENNEQYF.

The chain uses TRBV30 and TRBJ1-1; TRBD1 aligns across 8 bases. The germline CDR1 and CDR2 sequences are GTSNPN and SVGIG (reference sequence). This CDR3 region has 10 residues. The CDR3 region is CGGTGTEAFF. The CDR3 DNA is TGTGGGGGGACAGGCACTGAAGCTTTCTTT.

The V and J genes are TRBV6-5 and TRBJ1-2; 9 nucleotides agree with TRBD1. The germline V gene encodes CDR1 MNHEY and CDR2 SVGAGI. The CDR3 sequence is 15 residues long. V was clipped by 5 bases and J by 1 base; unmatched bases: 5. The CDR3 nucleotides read TGTGCCAGCAGTCGGGACAGGGAGCTTAACTATGGCTACACCTTC. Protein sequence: CASSRDRELNYGYTF.

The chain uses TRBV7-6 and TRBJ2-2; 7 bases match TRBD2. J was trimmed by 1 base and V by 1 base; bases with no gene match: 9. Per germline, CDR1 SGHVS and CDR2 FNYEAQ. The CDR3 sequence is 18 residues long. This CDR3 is CASSLVSVVAGNTGELFF. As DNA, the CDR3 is TGTGCCAGCAGCTTAGTATCAGTGGTAGCGGGGAACACCGGGGAGCTGTTTTTT.

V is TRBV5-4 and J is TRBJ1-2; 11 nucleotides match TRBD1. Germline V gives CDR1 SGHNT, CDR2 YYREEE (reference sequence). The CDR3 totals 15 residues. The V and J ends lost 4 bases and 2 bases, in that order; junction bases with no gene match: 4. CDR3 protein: CASSPDRGLNYGYTF. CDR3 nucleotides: TGTGCCAGCAGCCCGGACAGGGGGCTGAACTATGGCTACACCTTC.

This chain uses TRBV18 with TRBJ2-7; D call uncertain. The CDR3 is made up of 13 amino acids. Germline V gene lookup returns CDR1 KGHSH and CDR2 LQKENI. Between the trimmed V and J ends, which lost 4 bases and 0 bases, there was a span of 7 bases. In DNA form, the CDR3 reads TGTGCCAGCTCACGGTCAGTCTCCTACGAGCAGTACTTC. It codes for CASSRSVSYEQYF.

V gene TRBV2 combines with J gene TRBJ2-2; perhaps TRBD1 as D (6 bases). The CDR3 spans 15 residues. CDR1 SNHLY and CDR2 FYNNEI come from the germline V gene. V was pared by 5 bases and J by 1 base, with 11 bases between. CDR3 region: CASSKGQMNTGELFF. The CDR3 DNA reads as TGTGCCAGCAGTAAGGGACAAATGAACACCGGGGAGCTGTTTTTT.

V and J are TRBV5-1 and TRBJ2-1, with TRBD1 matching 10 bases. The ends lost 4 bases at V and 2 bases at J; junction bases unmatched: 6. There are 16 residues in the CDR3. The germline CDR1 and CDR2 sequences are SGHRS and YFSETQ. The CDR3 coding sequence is TGCGCCAGCAGCCGCGCCGGGACAGGGGCCTACAATGAGCAGTTCTTC. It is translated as CASSRAGTGAYNEQFF.

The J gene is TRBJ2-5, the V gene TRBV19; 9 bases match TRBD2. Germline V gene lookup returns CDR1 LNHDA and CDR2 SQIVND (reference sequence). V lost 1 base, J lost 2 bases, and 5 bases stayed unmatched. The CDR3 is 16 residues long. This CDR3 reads CASSIGSLAGQETQYF. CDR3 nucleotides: TGTGCCAGTAGTATAGGGTCCCTAGCGGGGCAAGAGACCCAGTACTTC.

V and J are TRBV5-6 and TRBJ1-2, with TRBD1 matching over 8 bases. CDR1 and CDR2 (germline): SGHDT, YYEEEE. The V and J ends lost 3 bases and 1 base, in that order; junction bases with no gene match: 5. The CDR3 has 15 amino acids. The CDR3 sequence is CASSSTGDLNYGYTF. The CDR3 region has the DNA TGTGCCAGCAGCTCGACAGGGGACCTTAACTATGGCTACACCTTC.

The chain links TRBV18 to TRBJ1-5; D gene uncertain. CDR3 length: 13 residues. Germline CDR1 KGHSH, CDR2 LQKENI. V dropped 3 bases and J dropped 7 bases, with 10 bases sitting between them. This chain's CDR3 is CASSPNPSQPQHF. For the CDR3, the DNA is TGTGCCAGCTCACCTAACCCGAGCCAGCCCCAGCATTTT.

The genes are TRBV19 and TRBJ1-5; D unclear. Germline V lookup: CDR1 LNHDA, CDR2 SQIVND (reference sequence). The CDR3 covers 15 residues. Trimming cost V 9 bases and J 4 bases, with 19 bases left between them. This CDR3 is CASTPRPGRNQPQHF. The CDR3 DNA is TGTGCCAGCACACCTCGCCCAGGTCGAAATCAGCCCCAGCATTTT. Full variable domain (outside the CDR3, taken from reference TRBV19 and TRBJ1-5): DGGITQSPKYLFRKEGQNVTLSCEQNLNHDAMYWYRQDPGQGLRLIYYSQIVNDFQKGDIAEGYSVSREKKESFPLTVTSAQKNPTAFYLCASTPRPGRNQPQHFGDGTRLSIL.